The text below deals with one T cell receptor (beta chain). One end of the junction is discordant with germline, which a read error may explain. The sample is drawn from a study of blood T cell repertoires in COVID-19. Study at large: COVID-19 samples from acute and convalescent phases originated in the United States, Italy and Spain. T cells, B-cell-depleted T cells, or PBMCs supplied cDNA or gDNA.

This CDR3 comprises 15 residues. Germline-derived CDR1 and CDR2 are SNHLY and FYNNEI. Original data processing: Estimated nucleated cell counts came from reference gene primer amplification. Clones were read by immunoSEQ multiplex PCR, and TCRdb kept only the in-frame ones, dropping some. Clonal size and the V and J genes are those of that table, whereas D and trimming came from the DNA. The repertoire includes approximately 90,000 clones, 80% of them detected once, and roughly 19% sits in the top ten. Material for sequencing was peripheral blood. The TCR originated in a woman of 80 years or more with acute or convalescent COVID-19. The chain has TRBV2 and TRBJ1-2; 9 nucleotides align to TRBD1. The CDR3 is CASREGTGFDYGYTF. For the CDR3, the DNA is TGTGCCAGCAGGGAAGGGACAGGGTTTGACTATGGCTACACCTTC. The full variable domain, rest sourced from reference TRBV2 and TRBJ1-2, is EPEVTQTPSHQVTQMGQEVILRCVPISNHLYFYWYRQILGQKVEFLVSFYNNEISEKSEIFDDQFSVERPDGSNFTLKIRSTKLEDSAMYFCASREGTGFDYGYTFGSGTRLTVV.